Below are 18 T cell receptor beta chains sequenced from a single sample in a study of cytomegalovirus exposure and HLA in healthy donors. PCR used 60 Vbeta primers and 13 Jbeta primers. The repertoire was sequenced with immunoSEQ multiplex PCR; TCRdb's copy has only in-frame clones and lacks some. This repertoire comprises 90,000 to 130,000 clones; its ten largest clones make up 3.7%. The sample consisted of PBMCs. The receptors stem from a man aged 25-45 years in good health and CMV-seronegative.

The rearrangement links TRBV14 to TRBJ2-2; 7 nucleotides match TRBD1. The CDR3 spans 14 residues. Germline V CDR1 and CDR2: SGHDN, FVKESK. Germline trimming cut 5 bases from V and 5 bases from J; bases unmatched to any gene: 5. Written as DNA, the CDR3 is TGTGCCAGCAGCTACAGGGGCCGGACCGGGGAGCTGTTTTTT. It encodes CASSYRGRTGELFF.

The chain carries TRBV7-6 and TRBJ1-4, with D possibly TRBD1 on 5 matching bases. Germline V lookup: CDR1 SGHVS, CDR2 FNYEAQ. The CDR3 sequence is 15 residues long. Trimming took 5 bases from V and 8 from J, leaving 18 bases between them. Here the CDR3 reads CASSARMGGSEKLFF. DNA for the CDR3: TGTGCCAGCAGCGCCCGGATGGGGGGTTCCGAAAAACTGTTTTTT.

This CDR3 reads CASTPAGAYEQYF. DNA of the CDR3: TGTGCCAGCACCCCCGCGGGGGCCTACGAGCAGTACTTC. This rearrangement joins TRBV6-5 to TRBJ2-7, with TRBD2 identical over 7 bases. V was pared by 7 bases and J by 2 bases, with 5 bases of the junction left unmatched. Germline V gene sequence: CDR1 MNHEY, CDR2 SVGAGI. This CDR3 has 13 amino acids.

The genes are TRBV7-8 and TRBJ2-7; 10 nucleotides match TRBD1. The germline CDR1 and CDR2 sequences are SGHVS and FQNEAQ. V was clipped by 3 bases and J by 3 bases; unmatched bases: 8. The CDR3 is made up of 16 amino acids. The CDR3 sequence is CASSLGQGRGDYEQYF. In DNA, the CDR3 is TGTGCCAGCAGCTTGGGACAGGGGAGGGGTGACTACGAGCAGTACTTC.

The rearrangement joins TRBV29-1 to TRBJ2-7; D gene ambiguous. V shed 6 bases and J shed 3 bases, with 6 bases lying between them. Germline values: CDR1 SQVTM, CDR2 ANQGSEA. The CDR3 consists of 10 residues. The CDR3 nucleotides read TGCAGCGTCGCTAACTACGAGCAGTACTTC. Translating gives CSVANYEQYF.

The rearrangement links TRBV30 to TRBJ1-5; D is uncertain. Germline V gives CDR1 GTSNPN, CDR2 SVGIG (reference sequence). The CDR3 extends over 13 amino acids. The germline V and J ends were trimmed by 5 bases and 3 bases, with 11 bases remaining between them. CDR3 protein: CAWSGLLNQPQHF. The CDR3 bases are TGTGCCTGGTCAGGACTGCTCAATCAGCCCCAGCATTTT.

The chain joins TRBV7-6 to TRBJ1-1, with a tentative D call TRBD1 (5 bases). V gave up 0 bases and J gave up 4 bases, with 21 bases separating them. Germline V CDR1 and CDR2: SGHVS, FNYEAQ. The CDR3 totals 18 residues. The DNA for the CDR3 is TGTGCCAGCAGCTTAGCGGTTGGTTCAGGGCCTCAGGGCACTGAAGCTTTCTTT. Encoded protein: CASSLAVGSGPQGTEAFF.

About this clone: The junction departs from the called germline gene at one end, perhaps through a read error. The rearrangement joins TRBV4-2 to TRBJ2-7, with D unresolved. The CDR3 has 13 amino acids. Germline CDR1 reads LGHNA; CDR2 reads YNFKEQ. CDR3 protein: CASRQEQSYEQYF. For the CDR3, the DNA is TGTGCCAGCCGCCAAGAGCAGTCCTACGAGCAGTACTTC.

The CDR3 nucleotides are TGCGCCAGCAGCTTGGATAGGGCGGGGGCCCAAGAGACCCAGTACTTC. Translation gives CASSLDRAGAQETQYF. This chain uses TRBV5-1 with TRBJ2-5; tentative D call: TRBD2 (7 bases). The germline V gene has CDR1 SGHRS and CDR2 YFSETQ. This CDR3 has 16 amino acids. V was pared by 0 bases and J by 1 base, with 13 bases between. Full variable domain (rest looked up from reference TRBV5-1 and TRBJ2-5): KAGVTQTPRYLIKTRGQQVTLSCSPISGHRSVSWYQQTPGQGLQFLFEYFSETQRNKGNFPGRFSGRQFSNSRSEMNVSTLELGDSALYLCASSLDRAGAQETQYFGPGTRLLVL.

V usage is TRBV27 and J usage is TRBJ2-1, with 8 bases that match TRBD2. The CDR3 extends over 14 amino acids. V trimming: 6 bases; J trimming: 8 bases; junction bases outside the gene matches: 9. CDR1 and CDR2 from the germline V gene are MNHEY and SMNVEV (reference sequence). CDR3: CASSTSGGRHEQFF. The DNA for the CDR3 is TGTGCCAGCAGCACCTCGGGAGGGCGGCATGAGCAGTTCTTC.

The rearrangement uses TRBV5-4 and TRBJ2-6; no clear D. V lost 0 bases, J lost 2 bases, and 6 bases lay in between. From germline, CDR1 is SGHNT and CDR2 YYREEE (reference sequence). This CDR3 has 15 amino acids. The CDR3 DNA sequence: TGTGCCAGCAGCTTGGGACAAACTGGGGCCAACGTCCTGACTTTC. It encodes CASSLGQTGANVLTF.

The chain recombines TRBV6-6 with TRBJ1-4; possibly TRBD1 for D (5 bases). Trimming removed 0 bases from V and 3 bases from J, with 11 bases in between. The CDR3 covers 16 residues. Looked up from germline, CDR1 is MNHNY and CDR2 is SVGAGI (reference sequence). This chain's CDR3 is CASSYSAGLPNEKLFF. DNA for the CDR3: TGTGCCAGCAGTTACTCTGCAGGGCTGCCTAATGAAAAACTGTTTTTT.

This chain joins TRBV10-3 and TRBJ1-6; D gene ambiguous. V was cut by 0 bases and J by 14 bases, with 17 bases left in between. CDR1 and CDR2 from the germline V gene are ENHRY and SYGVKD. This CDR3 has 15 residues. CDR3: CAISESFPPQDSLHF. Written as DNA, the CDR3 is TGTGCCATCAGTGAGTCTTTCCCCCCTCAGGATTCCCTCCACTTT.

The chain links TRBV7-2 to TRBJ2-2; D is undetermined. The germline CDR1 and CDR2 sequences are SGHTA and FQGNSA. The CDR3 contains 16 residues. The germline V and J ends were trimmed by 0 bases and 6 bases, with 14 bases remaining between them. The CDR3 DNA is TGTGCCAGCAGCTTAGCGATTCCTAGATCCCCCGGGGAGCTGTTTTTT. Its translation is CASSLAIPRSPGELFF.

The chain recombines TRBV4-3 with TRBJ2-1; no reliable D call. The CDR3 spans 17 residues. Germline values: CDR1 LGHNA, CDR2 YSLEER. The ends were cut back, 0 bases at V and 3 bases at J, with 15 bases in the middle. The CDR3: CASSQEASNTVYNEQFF. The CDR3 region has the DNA TGCGCCAGCAGCCAAGAGGCCAGCAACACAGTCTACAATGAGCAGTTCTTC.

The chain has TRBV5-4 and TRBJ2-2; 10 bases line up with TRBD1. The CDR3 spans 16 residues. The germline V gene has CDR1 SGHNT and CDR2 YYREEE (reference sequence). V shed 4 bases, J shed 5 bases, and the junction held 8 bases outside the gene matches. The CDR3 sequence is CASSPWTGGSTGELFF. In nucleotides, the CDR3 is TGTGCCAGCAGCCCGTGGACAGGGGGTAGTACCGGGGAGCTGTTTTTT.

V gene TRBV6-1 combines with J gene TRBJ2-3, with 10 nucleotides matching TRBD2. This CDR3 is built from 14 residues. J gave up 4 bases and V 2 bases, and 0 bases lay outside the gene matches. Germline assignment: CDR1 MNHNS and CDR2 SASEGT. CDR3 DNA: TGTGCCAGCAGTGAACTAGCGGGGGCAGATACGCAGTATTTT. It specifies CASSELAGADTQYF.

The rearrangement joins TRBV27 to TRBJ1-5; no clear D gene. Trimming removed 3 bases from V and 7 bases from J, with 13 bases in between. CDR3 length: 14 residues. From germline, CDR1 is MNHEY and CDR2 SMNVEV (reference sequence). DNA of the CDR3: TGTGCCAGCAGTTTGCGGGTGGAAGTGCAGCCCCAGCATTTT. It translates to CASSLRVEVQPQHF.